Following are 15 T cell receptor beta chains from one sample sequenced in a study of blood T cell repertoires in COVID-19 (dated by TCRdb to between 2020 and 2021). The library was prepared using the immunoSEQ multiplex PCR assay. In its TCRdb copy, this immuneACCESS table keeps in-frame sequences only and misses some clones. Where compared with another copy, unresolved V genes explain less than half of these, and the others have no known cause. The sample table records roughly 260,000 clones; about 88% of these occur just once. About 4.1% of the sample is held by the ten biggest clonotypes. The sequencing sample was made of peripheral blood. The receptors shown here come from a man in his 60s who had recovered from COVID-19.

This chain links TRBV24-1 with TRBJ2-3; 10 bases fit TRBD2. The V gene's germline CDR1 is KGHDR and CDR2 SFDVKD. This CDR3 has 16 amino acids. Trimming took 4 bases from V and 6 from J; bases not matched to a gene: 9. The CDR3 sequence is CATSDRSGGAMDTQYF. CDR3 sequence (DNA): TGTGCCACCAGTGACCGGAGCGGGGGGGCAATGGATACGCAGTATTTT.

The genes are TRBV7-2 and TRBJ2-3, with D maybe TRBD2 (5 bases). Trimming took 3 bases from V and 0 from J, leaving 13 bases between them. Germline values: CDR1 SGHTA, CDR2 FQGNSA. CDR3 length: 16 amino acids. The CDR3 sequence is CASSFSVVTSTDTQYF. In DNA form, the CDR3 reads TGTGCCAGCAGCTTTAGCGTGGTAACTAGCACAGATACGCAGTATTTT.

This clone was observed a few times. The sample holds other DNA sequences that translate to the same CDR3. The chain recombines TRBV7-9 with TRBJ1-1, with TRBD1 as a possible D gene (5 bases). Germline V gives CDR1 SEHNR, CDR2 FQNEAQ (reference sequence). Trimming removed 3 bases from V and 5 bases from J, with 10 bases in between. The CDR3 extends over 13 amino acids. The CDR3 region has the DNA TGTGCCAGCAGCTTGTCCCGGGGGACTGAAGCTTTCTTT. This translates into CASSLSRGTEAFF.

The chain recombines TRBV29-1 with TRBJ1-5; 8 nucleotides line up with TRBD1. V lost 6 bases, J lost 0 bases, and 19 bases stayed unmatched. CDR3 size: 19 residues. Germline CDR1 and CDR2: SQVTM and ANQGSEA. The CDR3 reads CSVPHRRDRPLHSNQPQHF. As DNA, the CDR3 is TGCAGCGTGCCGCACCGGCGGGACAGGCCCCTCCATAGCAATCAGCCCCAGCATTTT.

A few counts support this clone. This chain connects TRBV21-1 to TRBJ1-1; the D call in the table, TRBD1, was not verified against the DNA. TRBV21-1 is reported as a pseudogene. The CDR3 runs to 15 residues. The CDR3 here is CASSGSGQPTPEAFF. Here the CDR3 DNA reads TGTGCCAGCAGCGGATCGGGACAGCCCACCCCTGAAGCTTTCTTT.

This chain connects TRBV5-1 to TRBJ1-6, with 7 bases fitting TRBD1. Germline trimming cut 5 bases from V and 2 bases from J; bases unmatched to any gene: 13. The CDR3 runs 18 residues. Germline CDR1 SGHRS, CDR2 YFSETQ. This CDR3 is CASRWSPGGTAYNSPLHF. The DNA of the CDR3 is TGCGCCAGCAGATGGAGCCCGGGAGGGACAGCCTATAATTCACCCCTCCACTTT.

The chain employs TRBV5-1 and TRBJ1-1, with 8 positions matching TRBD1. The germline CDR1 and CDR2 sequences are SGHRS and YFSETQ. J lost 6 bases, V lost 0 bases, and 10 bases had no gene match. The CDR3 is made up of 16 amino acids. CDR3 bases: TGCGCCAGCAGCTTGGGCGCAGGGGGCAAGGTAGCTGAAGCTTTCTTT. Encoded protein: CASSLGAGGKVAEAFF.

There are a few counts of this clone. CDR3 in DNA: TGTGCCAGTAGTCCCATGGACAGGGACTATGGCTACACCTTC. It codes for CASSPMDRDYGYTF. The chain carries TRBV19 and TRBJ1-2; 8 bases are a match to TRBD1. Germline loops: CDR1 LNHDA, CDR2 SQIVND (reference sequence). This CDR3 is 14 amino acids long. V lost 5 bases, J lost 3 bases, and 5 bases stayed unmatched.

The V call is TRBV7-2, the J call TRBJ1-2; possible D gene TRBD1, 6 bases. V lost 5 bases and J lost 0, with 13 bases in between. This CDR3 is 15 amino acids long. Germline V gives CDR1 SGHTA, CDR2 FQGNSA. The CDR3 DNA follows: TGTGCCAGCAGCGTTCCGAGGGGGTCTAACTATGGCTACACCTTC. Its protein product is CASSVPRGSNYGYTF.

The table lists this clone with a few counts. CDR3 protein: CASSSGATYEQYF. CDR3 in DNA: TGTGCCAGCAGCTCTGGGGCCACCTACGAGCAGTACTTC. This rearrangement joins TRBV7-9 to TRBJ2-7; D might be TRBD1 (5 bases). Germline loops: CDR1 SEHNR, CDR2 FQNEAQ (reference sequence). The CDR3 consists of 13 residues. V was clipped by 4 bases and J by 2 bases, with 9 bases between them.

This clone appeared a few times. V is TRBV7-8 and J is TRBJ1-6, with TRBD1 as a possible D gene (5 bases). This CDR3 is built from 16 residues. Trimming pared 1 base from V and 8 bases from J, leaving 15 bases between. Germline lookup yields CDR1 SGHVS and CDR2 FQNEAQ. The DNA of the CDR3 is TGTGCCAGCAGCTTAGGGCGGGGGTCTTGGGATTCACCCCTCCACTTT. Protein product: CASSLGRGSWDSPLHF.

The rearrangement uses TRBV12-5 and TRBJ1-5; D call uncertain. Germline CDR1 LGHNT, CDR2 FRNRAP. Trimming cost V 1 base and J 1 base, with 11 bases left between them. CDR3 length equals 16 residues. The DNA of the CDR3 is TGTGCTAGTGGTTTGGCTGCGTCAGCGAGCAATCAGCCCCAGCATTTT. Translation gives CASGLAASASNQPQHF.

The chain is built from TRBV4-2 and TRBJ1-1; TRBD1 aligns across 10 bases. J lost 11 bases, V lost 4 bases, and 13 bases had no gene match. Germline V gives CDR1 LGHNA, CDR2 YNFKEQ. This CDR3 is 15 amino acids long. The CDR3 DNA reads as TGTGCCAGCAGCCCGGGACAGGGGAGGGGTGCGGATGCTTTCTTT. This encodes CASSPGQGRGADAFF.

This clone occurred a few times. CDR3 residues: CASRGGVTEAFF. In DNA form, the CDR3 reads TGTGCCAGCAGAGGCGGCGTAACTGAAGCTTTCTTT. V is TRBV6-5 and J is TRBJ1-1; D remains unclear. Germline-derived CDR1 and CDR2 are MNHEY and SVGAGI. The CDR3 contains 12 residues. The ends were cut back, 6 bases at V and 5 bases at J, with 10 bases in the middle.

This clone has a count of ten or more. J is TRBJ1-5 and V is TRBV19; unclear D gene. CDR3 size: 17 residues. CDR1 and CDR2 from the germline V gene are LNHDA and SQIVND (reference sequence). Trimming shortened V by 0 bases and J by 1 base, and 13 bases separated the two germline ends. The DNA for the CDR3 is TGTGCCAGTAGTATAGACCGGGGTGGCACGAGCAATCAGCCCCAGCATTTT. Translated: CASSIDRGGTSNQPQHF. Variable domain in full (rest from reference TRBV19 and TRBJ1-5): DGGITQSPKYLFRKEGQNVTLSCEQNLNHDAMYWYRQDPGQGLRLIYYSQIVNDFQKGDIAEGYSVSREKKESFPLTVTSAQKNPTAFYLCASSIDRGGTSNQPQHFGDGTRLSIL.